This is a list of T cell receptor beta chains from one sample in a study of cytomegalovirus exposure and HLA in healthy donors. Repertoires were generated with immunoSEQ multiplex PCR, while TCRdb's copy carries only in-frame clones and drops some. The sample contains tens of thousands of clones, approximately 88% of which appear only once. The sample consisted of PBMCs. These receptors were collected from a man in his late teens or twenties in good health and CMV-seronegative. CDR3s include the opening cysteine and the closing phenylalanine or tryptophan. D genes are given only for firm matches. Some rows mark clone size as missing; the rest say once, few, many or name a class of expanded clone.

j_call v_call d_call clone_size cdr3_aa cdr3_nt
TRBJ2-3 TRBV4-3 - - CASSHSRGDTQYF TGCGCCAGCAGCCATTCTCGGGGAGATACGCAGTATTTT
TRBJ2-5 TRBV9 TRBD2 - CASSVDPPSGVDATQYF TGTGCCAGCAGCGTAGATCCCCCTAGCGGGGTAGATGCGACCCAGTACTTC
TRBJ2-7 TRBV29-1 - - CSVEDYYEQYF TGCAGCGTTGAAGACTACTACGAGCAGTACTTC
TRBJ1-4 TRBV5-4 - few CASSLGGVNEKLFF TGTGCCAGCAGCTTGGGGGGGGTTAACGAAAAACTGTTTTTT
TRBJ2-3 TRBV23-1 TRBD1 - CASSPRDRTHLTDTQYF TGCGCCAGCAGTCCCCGGGACAGAACACATCTCACAGATACGCAGTATTTT
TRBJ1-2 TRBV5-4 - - CASSRPPRDQSLYTF TGTGCCAGCAGTCGTCCCCCGCGGGACCAAAGCTTATACACCTTC
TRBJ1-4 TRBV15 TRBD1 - CATSTQKTGVREKLFF TGTGCCACCAGCACCCAAAAGACAGGGGTGAGGGAAAAACTGTTTTTT
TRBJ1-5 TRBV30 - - CAWSVRRYSNQPQHF TGTGCCTGGAGTGTACGGCGGTATAGCAATCAGCCCCAGCATTTT
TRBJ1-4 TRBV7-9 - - CASSLDSIATNEKLFF TGTGCCAGCAGCCTAGACAGTATAGCAACTAATGAAAAACTGTTTTTT
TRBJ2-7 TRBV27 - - CASSSPGNSYEQYF TGTGCCAGCAGTTCCCCCGGGAACTCCTACGAGCAGTACTTC
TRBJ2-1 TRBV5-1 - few CASSPMDSGYNEQFF TGCGCCAGCAGCCCCATGGACTCCGGCTACAATGAGCAGTTCTTC
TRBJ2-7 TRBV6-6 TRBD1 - CASRLRRDSTYEQYF TGTGCCAGCAGACTACGCCGGGACAGCACCTACGAGCAGTACTTC
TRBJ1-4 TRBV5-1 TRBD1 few CASRTGSNEKLFF TGCGCCAGCCGGACAGGGTCCAATGAAAAACTGTTTTTT
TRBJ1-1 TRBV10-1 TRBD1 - CASRAGTGGEAFF TGCGCCAGCAGGGCCGGGACAGGGGGTGAAGCTTTCTTT
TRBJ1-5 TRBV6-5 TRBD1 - CASSYGDRDQPQHF TGTGCCAGCAGTTACGGGGACAGGGATCAGCCCCAGCATTTT
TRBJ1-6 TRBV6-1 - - CASTPKGDYNSPLHF TGTGCCAGCACCCCTAAGGGAGATTATAATTCACCCCTCCACTTT
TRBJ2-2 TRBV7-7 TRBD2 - CASSPGLAGGTGELFF TGTGCTAGCAGCCCTGGACTAGCGGGAGGGACCGGGGAGCTGTTTTTT